The 30 T cell receptor beta chains in this list originate from one sample, sequenced in a study of response to subunit inactivated influenza vaccine. TCRdb recomputed calls from the RT-PCR reads with MiXCR, one row per CDR3 protein. This sample yields 530,000 or so distinct CDR3 sequences, of which approximately 10% are seen a single time; roughly 10% belongs to the top ten. The sample in question was PBMCs from blood, obtained on the day of vaccination. These receptors were collected from a man aged 45-65 years who received an inactivated influenza vaccine.

This clonotype came up many times. The chain carries TRBV20-1 and TRBJ2-3; D tentatively fits TRBD1 or TRBD2 (5 bases each). V gave up 0 bases and J gave up 8 bases, with 12 bases separating them. Germline CDR1 is DFQATT and CDR2 is SNEGSKA (reference sequence). The length of the CDR3 is 13 residues. The CDR3 here is CSARERGSPTQYF. DNA of the CDR3: TGCAGTGCTAGAGAGAGGGGATCCCCTACGCAGTATTTT.

The chain joins TRBV4-1 to TRBJ2-7, with 13 nucleotides matching TRBD2. The V segment lost 4 bases and the J segment 4 bases; nucleotides outside the gene matches: 10. Germline V gene sequence: CDR1 MGHRA, CDR2 YSYEKL. This CDR3 is built from 17 residues. CDR3 in amino acids: CASSPLRTSGGPYEQYF. CDR3 DNA sequence: TGCGCCAGCAGCCCTCTCAGGACTAGCGGGGGCCCTTACGAGCAGTACTTC.

This clonotype came up a few times. This chain uses TRBV5-5 with TRBJ2-3; D possibly uses TRBD1 or TRBD2 (5 bases each). Trimming pared 7 bases from V and 3 bases from J, leaving 15 bases between. This CDR3 contains 14 residues. CDR1 and CDR2 (germline): SGHKS, YYEKEE (reference sequence). The chain's CDR3 is CASETKRGTDTQYF. The CDR3, as DNA: TGTGCCAGCGAAACAAAGAGGGGAACAGATACGCAGTATTTT.

This clonotype showed up many times. CDR3 in DNA: TGTGCCATCAGTGAGTCGACGGGACGAACTGTACAGACCCAGTACTTC. It is translated as CAISESTGRTVQTQYF. The chain couples TRBV10-3 to TRBJ2-5; either TRBD1 or TRBD2 may fit D (5 bases each). There are 16 residues in the CDR3. The germline gives CDR1 ENHRY, CDR2 SYGVKD. Trimming stripped 0 bases from V and 6 bases from J, with 17 bases between.

V usage is TRBV4-1 and J usage is TRBJ2-1; D remains ambiguous. V was cut by 0 bases and J by 0 bases, with 9 bases left in between. The CDR3 is made up of 16 amino acids. Germline V lookup: CDR1 MGHRA, CDR2 YSYEKL. CDR3 amino acids: CASSQDNQNSYNEQFF. The CDR3 DNA is TGCGCCAGCAGCCAAGATAACCAGAACTCCTACAATGAGCAGTTCTTC.

The V gene is TRBV19, the J gene TRBJ2-2; D unclear. Germline loops: CDR1 LNHDA, CDR2 SQIVND (reference sequence). V lost 1 base and J 1 base, leaving 7 bases between the germline ends. This CDR3 comprises 15 residues. CDR3 bases: TGTGCCAGTAGTATAGGGCAGGTGAACACCGGGGAGCTGTTTTTT. This translates into CASSIGQVNTGELFF.

The chain joins TRBV18 to TRBJ2-4; D remains ambiguous. Germline lookup yields CDR1 KGHSH and CDR2 LQKENI. The V gene lost 0 bases and the J gene lost 0 bases, with 9 bases spanning the gap. The CDR3 covers 16 residues. The CDR3 loop reads CASSPPSGLAKNIQYF. CDR3 DNA: TGTGCCAGCTCACCACCGTCAGGCCTAGCCAAAAACATTCAGTACTTC.

This clonotype was observed once. The chain is built from TRBV10-3 and TRBJ2-7; D gene unclear. The CDR3 extends over 15 amino acids. In germline, CDR1 is ENHRY, CDR2 SYGVKD. V lost 3 bases and J lost 6, with 18 bases in between. CDR3 DNA: TGTGCCATCAGTGATAAGGGCATCCCTCGCTCCGAGCAGTACTTC. Its protein product is CAISDKGIPRSEQYF.

The V and J genes are TRBV6-5 and TRBJ2-1; D is possibly TRBD2 (6 bases). The CDR3 runs 15 residues. Trimming stripped 2 bases from V and 6 bases from J, with 14 bases between. The germline gives CDR1 MNHEY, CDR2 SVGAGI. CDR3 amino acids: CASSYTYRLVNEQFF. The CDR3 nucleotides read TGTGCCAGCAGTTACACCTACCGACTAGTCAATGAGCAGTTCTTC.

This clonotype was found a few times. The gene calls are TRBV7-9 and TRBJ2-3; 9 bases are a match to TRBD2. V lost 1 base to trimming and J lost 2 bases; unmatched junction nucleotides: 7. Germline loops: CDR1 SEHNR, CDR2 FQNEAQ (reference sequence). CDR3 length: 17 amino acids. The CDR3 sequence is CASSLGVRGGYTDTQYF. CDR3 DNA: TGTGCCAGCAGCTTAGGTGTGCGGGGGGGATACACAGATACGCAGTATTTT.

This clonotype was seen a few times. This chain connects TRBV20-1 to TRBJ2-3; 10 bases fit TRBD2. Per germline, CDR1 DFQATT and CDR2 SNEGSKA (reference sequence). The CDR3 has 16 residues. The V and J ends lost 3 bases and 1 base, in that order; junction bases with no gene match: 7. CDR3 nucleotide sequence: TGCAGTGCTAGTATCCTAGCGGGAGCGGGCACAGATACGCAGTATTTT. This sequence encodes CSASILAGAGTDTQYF.

This clonotype came up a few times. The gene calls are TRBV6-1 and TRBJ2-1; 10 bases are a match to TRBD2. V lost 5 bases to trimming and J lost 6 bases; unmatched junction nucleotides: 7. Germline V CDR1 and CDR2: MNHNS, SASEGT. The CDR3 consists of 15 residues. The CDR3 sequence is CASSPSGRRLNEQFF. CDR3 nucleotide sequence: TGTGCCAGCAGTCCTAGCGGGAGACGTCTCAATGAGCAGTTCTTC.

The chain uses TRBV4-2 and TRBJ2-1; 8 bases match TRBD2. Germline lookup yields CDR1 LGHNA and CDR2 YNFKEQ. There are 16 residues in the CDR3. The V gene end was trimmed by 2 bases and the J gene end by 7 bases; junction bases not matched to a gene: 10. Here the CDR3 DNA reads TGTGCCAGCAGCCAACAAAGCGGGAGAAGTGGTAATGAGCAGTTCTTC. Its translation: CASSQQSGRSGNEQFF.

This sequence joins TRBV5-1 and TRBJ1-1; the D gene is possibly TRBD1 (6 bases). V dropped 0 bases and J dropped 5 bases, with 14 bases sitting between them. CDR1 SGHRS and CDR2 YFSETQ come from the germline V gene. CDR3 length equals 15 residues. The CDR3 spells CASSLEPGARTEAFF. The DNA of the CDR3 is TGCGCCAGCAGCTTGGAGCCGGGGGCGCGAACTGAAGCTTTCTTT.

This clonotype was recorded many times. The chain joins TRBV7-6 to TRBJ2-1; D tentatively reads TRBD1 or TRBD2 (5 bases each). Germline V gene data show CDR1 as SGHVS and CDR2 as FNYEAQ. The CDR3 sequence is 14 residues long. The V end was cut by 6 bases, the J end by 6 bases, with 15 bases between. The CDR3 loop is CASRGVGQLNEQFF. CDR3 bases: TGTGCCAGCAGGGGGGTCGGCCAGCTCAATGAGCAGTTCTTC.

This clonotype was counted a few times. The V call is TRBV20-1, the J call TRBJ2-5, with D perhaps TRBD2 (6 bases). V was cut by 1 base and J by 1 base, with 16 bases left in between. This CDR3 region has 16 residues. In germline, CDR1 is DFQATT, CDR2 SNEGSKA (reference sequence). The CDR3 nucleotides read TGCAGTGCTAGAGGATTCAGCGGGCTGCTCCAAGAGACCCAGTACTTC. Translating it yields CSARGFSGLLQETQYF.

CDR3 amino acids: CASSQALAREGQNEQFF. The CDR3 DNA sequence: TGCGCCAGCAGCCAAGCCCTCGCGCGGGAGGGCCAAAATGAGCAGTTCTTC. V is TRBV4-3 and J is TRBJ2-1; 9 nucleotides match TRBD2. The CDR3 consists of 17 residues. Germline V gene sequence: CDR1 LGHNA, CDR2 YSLEER. V shed 1 base, J shed 7 bases, and the junction held 11 bases outside the gene matches.

This chain connects TRBV3-1 to TRBJ1-1, with D hard to call. The CDR3 runs to 15 residues. Trimming shortened V by 1 base and J by 1 base, and 10 bases separated the two germline ends. Germline CDR1 is LGHDT and CDR2 is YNNKEL (reference sequence). CDR3 amino acids: CASSQALTTNTEAFF. Here the CDR3 DNA reads TGTGCCAGCAGCCAAGCCTTGACAACGAACACTGAAGCTTTCTTT.

The gene calls are TRBV28 and TRBJ2-3; D may correspond to TRBD1 or TRBD2 (5 bases each). The ends were cut back, 5 bases at V and 2 bases at J, with 17 bases in the middle. Germline CDR1 and CDR2: MDHEN and SYDVKM. This CDR3 is built from 16 residues. For the CDR3, the DNA is TGTGCCAGCAGTCCCCACGGGACGGCCTCCACAGATACGCAGTATTTT. This gives the protein CASSPHGTASTDTQYF.

This clonotype was recorded many times. CDR3 DNA sequence: TGCAGCGTTAGAAACACCGGGGAGCTGTTTTTT. Protein product: CSVRNTGELFF. J is TRBJ2-2 and V is TRBV29-1; D ambiguous. V gave up 5 bases and J gave up 2 bases, with 3 bases separating them. The CDR3 contains 11 residues. Germline lookup yields CDR1 SQVTM and CDR2 ANQGSEA.

The chain combines TRBV4-1 with TRBJ1-1; the match to TRBD1 covers 9 bases. Germline V gives CDR1 MGHRA, CDR2 YSYEKL. V dropped 1 base and J dropped 5; count of bases not matched to a gene: 5. This CDR3 is 15 amino acids long. The CDR3: CASSQAGQGRTEAFF. CDR3 DNA: TGCGCCAGCAGCCAAGCGGGACAGGGAAGGACTGAAGCTTTCTTT.

This clonotype has a handful of counts. The gene calls are TRBV20-1 and TRBJ1-2; possibly TRBD1 for D (5 bases). The germline CDR1 and CDR2 sequences are DFQATT and SNEGSKA (reference sequence). This CDR3 comprises 14 residues. Trimming took off 6 bases at V and 0 bases at J, with 14 bases between the two ends. CDR3 sequence: CSAPPRGPNYGYTF. Written as DNA, the CDR3 is TGCAGTGCCCCGCCGAGGGGACCTAACTATGGCTACACCTTC.

The chain employs TRBV5-1 and TRBJ2-1, with D hard to call. V gave up 0 bases and J gave up 0 bases, with 10 bases separating them. CDR1 and CDR2 from the germline V gene are SGHRS and YFSETQ. This CDR3 spans 16 amino acids. The CDR3 is CASSLDPQLSYNEQFF. CDR3 nucleotides: TGCGCCAGCAGCTTGGATCCACAGCTCTCCTACAATGAGCAGTTCTTC.

The rearrangement links TRBV24-1 to TRBJ1-5; D gene ambiguous. Trimming pared 6 bases from V and 4 bases from J, leaving 6 bases between. Germline lookup yields CDR1 KGHDR and CDR2 SFDVKD. The CDR3 sequence is 12 residues long. The CDR3 DNA reads as TGTGCCACCAGTATCAGTAATCAGCCCCAGCATTTT. It codes for CATSISNQPQHF.

A few counts support this clonotype. This chain uses TRBV7-6 with TRBJ2-3, with D possibly being TRBD1 or TRBD2 (5 bases each). The length of the CDR3 is 16 residues. The germline V gene has CDR1 SGHVS and CDR2 FNYEAQ. Trimming took off 1 base at V and 4 bases at J, with 15 bases between the two ends. CDR3 loop: CASSLEPGPPADTQYF. As DNA, the CDR3 is TGTGCCAGCAGCTTAGAGCCGGGACCCCCCGCAGATACGCAGTATTTT.

This clonotype was found a few times. This rearrangement joins TRBV30 to TRBJ1-1; D unclear. The CDR3 extends over 12 amino acids. Germline CDR1 is GTSNPN and CDR2 is SVGIG (reference sequence). The V and J ends lost 1 base and 5 bases respectively, with 8 bases between them. The CDR3 DNA is TGTGCCTGGAGTGGTACAGTGACTGAAGCTTTCTTT. It encodes CAWSGTVTEAFF.

The chain combines TRBV5-1 with TRBJ1-1; D perhaps matches TRBD1 (6 bases). The germline V gene encodes CDR1 SGHRS and CDR2 YFSETQ. The CDR3 covers 16 residues. V was trimmed by 3 bases and J by 1 base, leaving 16 bases between them. The CDR3 is CASSWIPGAENTEAFF. CDR3 nucleotide sequence: TGCGCCAGCAGCTGGATTCCGGGGGCCGAGAACACTGAAGCTTTCTTT.

There are many counts of this clonotype. The rearrangement uses TRBV5-6 and TRBJ1-2; D might be TRBD1 (5 bases). The CDR3 sequence is 11 residues long. V gave up 7 bases and J gave up 8 bases, with 12 bases separating them. Germline V gives CDR1 SGHDT, CDR2 YYEEEE. CDR3 DNA sequence: TGTGCCAGCTTTAGGGGAGTCGGCTACACCTTC. Protein: CASFRGVGYTF.

The chain couples TRBV7-9 to TRBJ2-1; D may be TRBD2 (5 bases). From germline, CDR1 is SEHNR and CDR2 FQNEAQ (reference sequence). V lost 5 bases to trimming and J lost 5 bases, with 10 bases between them. The CDR3 contains 13 residues. The CDR3 nucleotides are TGTGCCAGCAGCCACCCCGGGGACAATGAGCAGTTCTTC. This translates into CASSHPGDNEQFF.

The table lists this clonotype with a few counts. The chain is built from TRBV20-1 and TRBJ2-1; 8 nucleotides match TRBD2. With 3 bases clipped from V and 6 bases from J, the junction kept 7 bases outside the gene matches. CDR1 and CDR2 from the germline V gene are DFQATT and SNEGSKA (reference sequence). The CDR3 runs to 14 residues. The CDR3 DNA is TGCAGTGCTAGTCACCCCGGGACTAGCAATGAGCAGTTCTTC. Its translation: CSASHPGTSNEQFF.